This passage covers 32 T cell receptor beta chains from one sample sequenced in a study of blood T cells in healthy people across ages (dated by TCRdb to 2014 to 2015). Library method: 5' RACE. The run used an Illumina HiSeq 2500. A second PCR of about 6 to 11 cycles was performed with a sample-barcoded 5' primer and a J-beta primer mix. TCRdb's own reprocessing of the public reads used fastp at Q25 and MiXCR and kept productive beta chains. One record per CDR3 amino acid sequence lists the most common genes and DNA. The sample includes some 370,000 distinct CDR3 sequences, with about 52% observed a single time. Of the sample, roughly 51% is held by the ten largest clones. Sequencing used blood. Source of these receptors: a man in his sixties in good health.

Comments on this clonotype: A much larger clone sits a single nucleotide away, making a read error possible. The chain combines TRBV11-2 with TRBJ1-1; D might be TRBD1 (6 bases). This CDR3 spans 19 amino acids. Looked up from germline, CDR1 is SGHAT and CDR2 is FQNNGV. Here the CDR3 reads CASSRRDIGGANRNTEAYF. The CDR3 DNA reads TGTGCCAGCAGCCGGCGAGATATCGGGGGCGCGAATCGGAACACTGAAGCTTACTTT.

The gene calls are TRBV20-1 and TRBJ1-5, with D perhaps TRBD1 (6 bases). Germline lookup yields CDR1 DFQATT and CDR2 SNEGSKA (reference sequence). Between the trimmed V and J ends, which lost 6 bases and 0 bases, there was a span of 12 bases. The CDR3 consists of 14 residues. CDR3 sequence: CSAKGHSSNQPQHF. In DNA, the CDR3 is TGCAGTGCCAAGGGACATTCTAGCAATCAGCCCCAGCATTTT.

The chain joins TRBV7-2 to TRBJ2-7; D is undetermined. The CDR3 is 12 residues long. Between the trimmed V and J ends, which lost 11 bases and 4 bases, there was a span of 15 bases. The germline gives CDR1 SGHTA, CDR2 FQGNSA. The CDR3: CASRLVEYEQYF. The CDR3 bases are TGTGCCTCACGGCTAGTAGAGTACGAGCAGTACTTC.

The rearrangement links TRBV10-3 to TRBJ2-1; tentative D call: TRBD2 (6 bases). The length of the CDR3 is 13 residues. With 11 bases removed from V and 5 bases from J, the gap between germline ends came to 16 bases. In germline, CDR1 is ENHRY, CDR2 SYGVKD. CDR3 coding DNA: TGTGCCTACGCCCCGGCGGGAAACAATGAGCAGTTCTTC. Residues: CAYAPAGNNEQFF.

The V gene is TRBV21-1, the J gene TRBJ2-3; the table's TRBD2 call for D was not verified on the DNA. TRBV21-1 is annotated as a pseudogene. This CDR3 is 14 amino acids long. CDR3 amino acids: CASSLEGPGDTQYF. The DNA for the CDR3 is TGTGCCAGCAGCCTAGAAGGGCCGGGGGATACGCAGTATTTT.

This clonotype was seen more than once but under ten times. The chain recombines TRBV12-3 or TRBV12-4 with TRBJ1-1; 11 bases fit TRBD1. The CDR3 extends over 16 amino acids. The ends lost 2 bases at V and 8 bases at J; junction bases unmatched: 10. This chain's CDR3 is CASSLRAGTGGGEAFF. Here the CDR3 DNA reads TGTGCCAGCAGTTTAAGGGCCGGGACAGGGGGTGGAGAAGCTTTCTTT.

This clonotype was observed a single time. This chain uses TRBV29-1 with TRBJ2-3, with 7 positions matching TRBD1. This CDR3 is built from 13 residues. Losses at the gene ends were 6 bases for V and 2 bases for J; bases not matched to a gene: 5. Germline CDR1 and CDR2: SQVTM and ANQGSEA. CDR3 coding DNA: TGCAGCGTAAGAAGGGGGCCCACAGATACGCAGTATTTT. This codes for CSVRRGPTDTQYF.

This chain uses TRBV29-1 with TRBJ2-3; D remains ambiguous. Per the germline V gene, CDR1 is SQVTM and CDR2 is ANQGSEA. Trimming took 2 bases from V and 10 from J, leaving 10 bases between them. This CDR3 contains 11 residues. The CDR3 spells CSVETRPAQYF. CDR3 bases: TGCAGCGTTGAAACTCGCCCGGCGCAGTATTTT.

The rearrangement uses TRBV4-1 and TRBJ2-5; the D is unclear. The last part of the DNA fits TRBJ2-7 better; the J call may be wrong. Germline V gene data show CDR1 as MGHRA and CDR2 as YSYEKL. The CDR3 is 13 amino acids. CDR3 in amino acids: CASSQDFQHEQYF. CDR3 nucleotides: TGCGCCAGCAGCCAAGATTTCCAACACGAGCAGTACTTC.

This clonotype turned up a few times. The rearrangement links TRBV20-1 to TRBJ1-5; D is undetermined. The CDR3 has 13 amino acids. Germline V gene data show CDR1 as DFQATT and CDR2 as SNEGSKA (reference sequence). The V end lost 3 bases, the J end lost 5 bases, and 11 bases lay between the germline ends. CDR3 amino acids: CSASNSPDQPQHF. The CDR3 bases are TGCAGTGCTAGTAACAGCCCCGATCAGCCCCAGCATTTT.

The J gene is TRBJ2-5, the V gene TRBV15; D is undetermined. CDR1 and CDR2 from the germline V gene are LNHNV and YYDKDF (reference sequence). Trimming cost V 3 bases and J 0 bases, with 8 bases left between them. CDR3 length equals 14 residues. CDR3 in DNA: TGTGCCACCAGCAGTAGGCCGAACCAAGAGACCCAGTACTTC. Residues: CATSSRPNQETQYF.

The chain has TRBV6-1 and TRBJ1-1; TRBD1 aligns across 8 bases. CDR3 length: 16 residues. CDR1 and CDR2 from the germline V gene are MNHNS and SASEGT. Germline trimming cut 4 bases from V and 5 bases from J; bases unmatched to any gene: 12. The CDR3 region is CASSARQGSGTTEAFF. The CDR3 DNA reads TGTGCCAGCAGTGCAAGACAGGGGAGCGGGACAACTGAAGCTTTCTTT.

The CDR3 bases are TGTGCCAGCAGGGGACAGGGTGGGCAGCCCCAGCATTTT. Protein sequence: CASRGQGGQPQHF. J is TRBJ1-5 and V is TRBV2, with 9 bases lining up with TRBD1. Germline V gene data show CDR1 as SNHLY and CDR2 as FYNNEI. V trimming: 6 bases; J trimming: 7 bases; junction bases outside the gene matches: 4. The CDR3 consists of 13 residues.

The chain couples TRBV27 to TRBJ2-7; perhaps TRBD1 as D (6 bases). Germline CDR1 and CDR2: MNHEY and SMNVEV (reference sequence). The CDR3 totals 15 residues. V lost 4 bases to trimming and J lost 2 bases, with 15 bases between them. For the CDR3, the DNA is TGTGCCAGCAGTTGGGGAACTTCAGGGGCCTACGAGCAGTACTTC. Translated: CASSWGTSGAYEQYF.

The chain combines TRBV6-5 with TRBJ2-3; the D gene is possibly TRBD1 (6 bases). The CDR3 consists of 16 residues. Trimming left V 4 bases short and J 4 bases short, with 18 bases between. The V gene's germline CDR1 is MNHEY and CDR2 SVGAGI. CDR3 coding DNA: TGTGCCAGCAGTTCAGGGGCCATTTTGGGTCCAGATACGCAGTATTTT. This translates into CASSSGAILGPDTQYF.

The rearrangement joins TRBV2 to TRBJ1-5, with unresolved D. Germline V gene data show CDR1 as SNHLY and CDR2 as FYNNEI. CDR3 length equals 14 residues. Trimming took 1 base from V and 6 from J, leaving 10 bases between them. The CDR3 nucleotides read TGTGCCAGCAGTGAAGAGCGGTCAGCTCAGCCCCAGCATTTT. Residues: CASSEERSAQPQHF.

This chain joins TRBV20-1 and TRBJ2-5; D is perhaps TRBD2 (6 bases). The J call is uncertain, as TRBJ2-7 better fits the DNA end. Germline V CDR1 and CDR2: DFQATT, SNEGSKA (reference sequence). This CDR3 spans 16 amino acids. The CDR3 nucleotides read TGCAGTGCTAGAGACCCAGCGGGTCCTCGCGGGTACGAGCAGTACTTC. Protein: CSARDPAGPRGYEQYF.

Worth noting for this clonotype: Being one base from a much bigger clone, this may be a read error. The chain employs TRBV27 and TRBJ2-1; D ambiguous. The DNA matches TRBJ2-7 better at its end, which makes the J call doubtful. Germline CDR1 is MNHEY and CDR2 is SMNVEV (reference sequence). The CDR3 extends over 13 amino acids. CDR3 nucleotide sequence: TGTGCCAGCAAGAGTTGGGTTTACAATGAGCAGTACTTC. Amino acid sequence: CASKSWVYNEQYF.

The chain carries TRBV6-5 and TRBJ1-1; perhaps TRBD1 as D (5 bases). This CDR3 is built from 15 residues. Germline V lookup: CDR1 MNHEY, CDR2 SVGAGI. V was pared by 6 bases and J by 5 bases, with 19 bases between. This chain's CDR3 is CASRLGQAKGTEAFF. DNA of the CDR3: TGTGCCAGCAGACTGGGGCAGGCTAAGGGAACTGAAGCTTTCTTT.

This clonotype was seen a handful of times. V is TRBV20-1 and J is TRBJ2-1; a weak D match, TRBD1 (5 bases). Germline V lookup: CDR1 DFQATT, CDR2 SNEGSKA (reference sequence). V lost 0 bases to trimming and J lost 2 bases, with 8 bases between them. The CDR3 length is 14 residues. The CDR3, as DNA: TGCAGTGCTAGAGACCCGACAGCCTACAATGAGCAGTTCTTC. This encodes CSARDPTAYNEQFF.

This clonotype was counted between two and nine times. The rearrangement joins TRBV20-1 to TRBJ1-2; D gene uncertain. Trimming cost V 6 bases and J 5 bases, with 10 bases left between them. CDR1 and CDR2 (germline): DFQATT, SNEGSKA (reference sequence). This CDR3 spans 11 amino acids. The CDR3 nucleotides read TGCAGTGCGCCCCTTGGATATGGCTACACCTTC. As protein: CSAPLGYGYTF.

The chain has TRBV7-9 and TRBJ2-1; 10 bases align to TRBD2. This CDR3 contains 14 residues. Germline CDR1 is SEHNR and CDR2 is FQNEAQ (reference sequence). J lost 8 bases, V lost 7 bases, and 8 bases had no gene match. CDR3 nucleotide sequence: TGTGCCAGCATCGCAGCGGGGGGGCCGTATGAGCAGTTCTTC. It specifies CASIAAGGPYEQFF.

This chain connects TRBV6-1 to TRBJ2-7; perhaps TRBD1 as D (6 bases). The ends were cut back, 3 bases at V and 2 bases at J, with 8 bases in the middle. The germline V gene encodes CDR1 MNHNS and CDR2 SASEGT. This CDR3 has 13 residues. The CDR3: CASSESGAYEQYF. In nucleotides, the CDR3 is TGTGCCAGCAGTGAGTCAGGGGCCTACGAGCAGTACTTC.

This clonotype was seen more than once but under ten times. The chain combines TRBV7-9 with TRBJ2-3; 7 bases map to TRBD2. From germline, CDR1 is SEHNR and CDR2 FQNEAQ (reference sequence). The CDR3 spans 14 residues. J gave up 1 base and V 4 bases, and 2 bases lay outside the gene matches. The CDR3 is CASSSLAGTDTQYF. In DNA form, the CDR3 reads TGTGCCAGCAGCTCGCTAGCGGGCACAGATACGCAGTATTTT.

There are many counts of this clonotype. The CDR3 loop reads CASGGQGGADTQYF. CDR3 DNA sequence: TGTGCCAGCGGGGGACAGGGCGGTGCAGATACGCAGTATTTT. The chain links TRBV6-6 to TRBJ2-3; 9 bases fit TRBD1. The V gene's germline CDR1 is MNHNY and CDR2 SVGAGI (reference sequence). With 8 bases clipped from V and 4 bases from J, the junction kept 7 bases outside the gene matches. The CDR3 extends over 14 amino acids.

V and J are TRBV29-1 and TRBJ1-4; TRBD1 might be the D (5 bases). This CDR3 region has 12 residues. Germline values: CDR1 SQVTM, CDR2 ANQGSEA. V was clipped by 6 bases and J by 7 bases, with 12 bases between them. CDR3 bases: TGCAGCGTGCCTGGGGCGGGTGAAAAACTGTTTTTT. It is translated as CSVPGAGEKLFF.

CDR3 loop: CASSFGDSNEKLFF. CDR3 in DNA: TGTGCCAGCAGCTTTGGGGACAGTAATGAAAAACTGTTTTTT. The genes are TRBV7-9 and TRBJ1-4, with TRBD1 matching 7 bases. J gave up 4 bases and V 3 bases, and 2 bases lay outside the gene matches. The CDR3 is made up of 14 amino acids. The germline V gene encodes CDR1 SEHNR and CDR2 FQNEAQ (reference sequence). Combining the CDR3 with reference TRBV7-9 and TRBJ1-4 gives the whole variable domain DTGVSQNPRHKITKRGQNVTFRCDPISEHNRLYWYRQTLGQGPEFLTYFQNEAQLEKSRLLSDRFSAERPKGSFSTLEIQRTEQGDSAMYLCASSFGDSNEKLFFGSGTQLSVL.

The chain couples TRBV5-1 to TRBJ1-6; the D is unclear. There are 16 residues in the CDR3. V shed 2 bases and J shed 0 bases, with 9 bases lying between them. CDR1 SGHRS and CDR2 YFSETQ come from the germline V gene. The CDR3: CASSLLGDSYNSPLHF. The CDR3 DNA is TGCGCCAGCAGCTTATTGGGAGACTCCTATAATTCACCCCTCCACTTT.

J is TRBJ2-7 and V is TRBV12-3 or TRBV12-4; D gene ambiguous. The CDR3 loop spans 15 amino acids. Trimming removed 3 bases from V and 3 bases from J, with 15 bases in between. The CDR3 nucleotides read TGTGCCAGCAGTTTTGGGCCGCCAGCAGTCTACGAGCAGTACTTC. Translated, it gives CASSFGPPAVYEQYF.

The V gene is TRBV20-1, the J gene TRBJ2-1, with TRBD2 identical over 10 bases. The CDR3 runs to 15 residues. Looked up from germline, CDR1 is DFQATT and CDR2 is SNEGSKA (reference sequence). The V segment lost 7 bases and the J segment 3 bases; nucleotides outside the gene matches: 9. CDR3 region: CSVVPSGGVYNEQFF. The CDR3, as DNA: TGCAGTGTCGTTCCTAGCGGGGGCGTCTACAATGAGCAGTTCTTC.

This clonotype was seen just once. This chain uses TRBV20-1 with TRBJ1-1; 7 nucleotides line up with TRBD1. V lost 5 bases and J lost 5; bases outside the gene matches: 8. Germline values: CDR1 DFQATT, CDR2 SNEGSKA (reference sequence). This CDR3 contains 13 residues. The CDR3 reads CSALWTGRTEAFF. CDR3 in DNA: TGCAGTGCTCTTTGGACAGGAAGAACTGAAGCTTTCTTT.

The chain carries TRBV28 and TRBJ1-6; no definite D call. The germline V gene encodes CDR1 MDHEN and CDR2 SYDVKM. The CDR3 spans 12 residues. V lost 7 bases and J 5 bases, leaving 6 bases between the germline ends. CDR3 sequence: CASTKNNSPLHF. Written as DNA, the CDR3 is TGTGCCAGCACCAAGAATAATTCACCCCTCCACTTT.